This T cell receptor (beta chain) was retrieved from a study of blood T cell repertoires in COVID-19. About the research overall: Samples taken during acute and convalescent COVID-19 were collected in the United States, Italy and Spain. In each case, the material was cDNA or gDNA derived from T cells, B-cell-depleted T cells, or PBMCs.

The CDR3 contains 14 residues. Trimming removed 4 bases from V and 5 bases from J, with 14 bases in between. Germline V gives CDR1 SGHTA, CDR2 FQGNSA. In the authors' workflow: Estimates of nucleated cell counts were drawn from the amplification of reference gene primers. Measured with immunoSEQ multiplex PCR; TCRdb has only the in-frame clones, and not every one. That table is the source of V, J and clone size, and D and trimming were worked out from the DNA. The profile covers about 130,000 clones, with approximately 82% appearing a single time and about 9.5% taken by the ten largest. The source of this sequence is a man between 35 and 55 years old with active or convalescent COVID-19. Sequenced material: peripheral blood. The genes are TRBV7-2 and TRBJ2-5, with a possible D match to TRBD1 (7 bases). The CDR3 is CASSWVTGRETQYF. The DNA for the CDR3 is TGTGCCAGCAGCTGGGTGACAGGGAGGGAGACCCAGTACTTC. Looking up the rest from reference TRBV7-2 and TRBJ2-5 gives the full variable domain: GAGVSQSPSNKVTEKGKDVELRCDPISGHTALYWYRQSLGQGLEFLIYFQGNSAPDKSGLPSDRFSAERTGGSVSTLTIQRTQQEDSAVYLCASSWVTGRETQYFGPGTRLLVL.